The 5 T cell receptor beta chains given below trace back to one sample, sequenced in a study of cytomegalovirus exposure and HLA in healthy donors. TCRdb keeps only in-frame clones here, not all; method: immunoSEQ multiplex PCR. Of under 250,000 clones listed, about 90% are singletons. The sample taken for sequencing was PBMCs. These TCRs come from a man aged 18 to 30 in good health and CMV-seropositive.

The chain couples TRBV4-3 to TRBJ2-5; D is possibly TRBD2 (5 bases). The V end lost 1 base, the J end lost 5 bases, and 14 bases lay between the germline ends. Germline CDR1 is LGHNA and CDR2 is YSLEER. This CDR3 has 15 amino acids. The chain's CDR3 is CASSQGNSRGETQYF. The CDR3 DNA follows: TGCGCCAGCAGCCAAGGAAACTCGAGAGGGGAGACCCAGTACTTC.

The CDR3: CASTPRDRGNTEAFF. The CDR3 coding sequence is TGTGCCAGCACCCCCCGGGACAGGGGGAACACTGAAGCTTTCTTT. The V gene is TRBV27, the J gene TRBJ1-1; 10 bases map to TRBD1. Germline V gives CDR1 MNHEY, CDR2 SMNVEV (reference sequence). J lost 1 base, V lost 7 bases, and 6 bases had no gene match. The CDR3 contains 15 residues.

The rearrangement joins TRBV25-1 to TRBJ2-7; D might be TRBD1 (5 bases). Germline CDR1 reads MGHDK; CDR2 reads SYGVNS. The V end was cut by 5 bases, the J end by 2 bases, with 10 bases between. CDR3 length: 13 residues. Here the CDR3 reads CASSRQRPYEQYF. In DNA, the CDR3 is TGTGCCAGCAGTCGACAGAGACCCTACGAGCAGTACTTC.

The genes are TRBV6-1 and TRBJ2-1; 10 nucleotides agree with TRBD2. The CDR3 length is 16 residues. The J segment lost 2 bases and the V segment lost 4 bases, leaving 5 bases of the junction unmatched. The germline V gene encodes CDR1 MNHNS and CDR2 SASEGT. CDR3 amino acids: CASSAPLAGAYNEQFF. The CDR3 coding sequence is TGTGCCAGCAGTGCACCCCTAGCGGGAGCCTACAATGAGCAGTTCTTC.

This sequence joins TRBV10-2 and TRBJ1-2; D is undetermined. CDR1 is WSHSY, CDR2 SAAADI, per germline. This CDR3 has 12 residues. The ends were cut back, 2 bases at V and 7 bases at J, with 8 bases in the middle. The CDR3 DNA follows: TGCGCCAGCAGTGAGGCTGAACTTGGCTACACCTTC. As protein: CASSEAELGYTF.